This T cell receptor beta chain stems from a study of cytomegalovirus exposure and HLA in healthy donors (dated by TCRdb to 2015 to 2018). For context, the study as a whole: An earlier analysis of fewer than 750 of the donors reported about 280 Gb of sequence data and approximately 120 million unique TCR beta sequences obtained from around 190 million T cells. In addition to the first cohort of roughly 670 subjects, a separate validation cohort of under 150 different subjects was used. Rather than drawing on any new phenotypic data, the later analysis identified candidate immune exposures from TCR beta sequences and the way those sequences occurred across donors. Typing coverage differed by locus: A, B, C, DRB1 and DQB1 were typed in about 620-640 donors, DQA1 in about 500, DPA1 in approximately 600, and DPB1 in around 490. A later analysis re-examined previously published TCR beta repertoires from 610 or so donors and added high-resolution HLA genotyping to investigate patterns of TCR occurrence. An early release covering about 600 HLA-typed donors comprised 250 to 350 gigabases of sequencing data and around 85 million unique TCR sequences. Donor age, sex, ethnicity and CMV serostatus were compiled alongside the repertoire data. Four to six DR-DQ haplotypes were handled as single units for association and clustering, since linkage in the cohort was strong. On average, roughly 250,000 unique TCR beta nucleotide sequences were sequenced per donor among 398 genotyped donors of the cohort, with roughly 20% of those sequences being non-productive. A later genetic analysis used genome-wide SNP genotypes for about 60% of the 666 donors, treating that subset as a discovery cohort. The T cell repertoires of around 730 subjects were profiled by immunosequencing and related to cytomegalovirus serostatus. All discovery cohort repertoires had been generated on a single sequencing platform. Class I and class II HLA loci were covered by the typing at four-digit resolution. Of the roughly 400 genotyped donors, around 81% fell in the genetic ancestry cluster associated with self-reported Caucasian donors. To predict cytomegalovirus infection status, the study combined high-throughput TCR immunosequencing, statistical association of individual TCRs with disease status, and machine learning. An earlier analysis of fewer than 750 of the donors used high-throughput TCR beta sequencing to judge whether each TCR beta V gene segment behaved as functional or pseudogenic. The study aimed to test whether signatures of past pathogen exposure could be identified by cataloging public T cell receptors.

Regarding this clone: It lacks a known antigen. The record has no base qualities; no much larger clone is one base away.

The germline V gene (reference sequence) yields LNHDA for CDR1 and SQIVND for CDR2. V lost 6 bases and J lost 10 bases; the stretch between them is 15 bases long. The CDR3 goes from the cysteine to the phenylalanine over 12 residues. Just the 36-base CDR3 DNA is kept, in frame starting at base 1. Findings and caveats that apply to the study as a whole: Immune exposure information for the cohort was limited to CMV serostatus. A later analysis reported that several top co-occurrence clusters appeared linked to parvovirus B19, influenza, CMV and Epstein-Barr virus. In an earlier analysis of over 550 of the donors, most TCR beta V segments were observed in productive rearrangements about 87% or about 30% of the time, broadly matching IMGT annotations. Because counts were too low, about 15 rarely observed V segments, including chromosome 9 orphons, were left out of the earlier analysis of some 600 of the donors. The classifier was reported to diagnose cytomegalovirus status with high specificity and sensitivity in both the original and validation cohorts. It was suggested by the authors that the approach could potentially be generalized to other disease states and immunological phenotypes. A later genetic analysis reported fewer N-insertions in productive TCRs among donors in an Asian-associated ancestry cluster than the roughly 700-donor mean. The cohort was sequenced for TCR beta chains only, and without alpha or paired-chain data the features that could be detected were limited. An association between a missense DCLRE1C variant and V-gene and J-gene trimming of TCR beta chains was found in a later genetic analysis and replicated in an independent cohort. According to a later analysis, TCR association rates differed among HLA loci, with DRB1 alleles showing the most associated TCRs and HLA-C alleles showing the fewest. A further reported finding was that TCR beta sequences accurately predicted the HLA-A and HLA-B alleles for most subjects in the first cohort. In vitro tests confirmed that a few of the cytomegalovirus-associated TCR beta chains recognize cytomegalovirus antigens. HLA typing was unavailable for some donors at each locus, so association tests used only the typed subset. In a later analysis, HLA-associated TCR beta chains showed more clonal expansion and lower generation probabilities than non-associated chains that were equally common. In a later analysis, most CMV-associated TCR beta chains were found to appear HLA-restricted, with HLA associations seemingly driven largely by CMV exposure. Correlated functional status among segregating V segments might reflect linkage disequilibrium, but an unknown experimental factor could not be ruled out. Assigning TCR associations to individual alleles was difficult when HLA alleles, especially DR and DQ, strongly co-occurred. The sequencing pipeline was judged likely to have produced a cluster of highly shared sequence variants as a technical artifact. Some IMGT-functional V segments, including TRBV6-2 and TRBV6-3, could not be distinguished by the 87-base-pair reads and were therefore excluded. Roughly uniform sequencing depth across donors was assumed in presence/absence analyses, although this assumption may not hold. The study gave a list of 150 to 200 TCR beta chains associated with cytomegalovirus. At a false discovery rate of 0.05, a later analysis linked 16,951 TCR beta sequences to specific HLA alleles. Across donors, most TCR sequences were observed very rarely, whereas some public TCRs were present in many individuals.

Library preparation employed the immunoSEQ multiplex PCR assay. For the multiplex PCR, a mixture combining 60 forward primers for TCR Vbeta segments and 13 reverse primers for TCR Jbeta segments was used. Amplification of the CDR3 region of rearranged TCR beta genes was performed with a multiplex PCR assay on genomic DNA. The amplified TCR beta libraries were sequenced on the Illumina HiSeq System as 87-base-pair reads. On the study's bioinformatics: A later analysis tallied roughly 80 million unique TCR beta chains across the approximately 670 repertoires, and some 10 million of those chains were shared by two or more donors. To remove PCR and sequencing errors, raw reads were error-corrected and collapsed into unique sequences using a nearest-neighbor algorithm that merged closely related sequences. To assign V, D and J gene segments, CDR3 sequences were aligned to IMGT reference sequences. Each retained sequence needed at least a six-nucleotide match to both a V gene segment and a J gene segment. A rearrangement counted as productive if the CDR3 had no stop codons and remained in frame with V and J, and every other rearrangement counted as non-productive. CDR3 was defined according to IMGT convention as the region running from the second conserved V-encoded cysteine to the conserved J-encoded phenylalanine. The earlier analysis of around 640 of the donors excluded sequences that lacked an unambiguous match to a single V gene segment. An earlier analysis of around 600 of the donors classified V segments as functional when productive rearrangements were above 56.7% and as segregating when the standard deviation between donors was above 5%. A statistical classification framework was built to diagnose cytomegalovirus status from the catalog of TCR beta chain sequences. In a later analysis, V and J genes were assigned by comparing TCR nucleotide sequences against IMGT/GENE-DB human TR gene sequences. In a later analysis, CDR3 sequences and most-parsimonious VDJ recombination scenarios were assigned using the TCRdist pipeline. A later analysis defined each TCR beta chain by its CDR3 amino acid sequence plus V-gene family, and excluded reads lacking a unique V-gene family. A later analysis removed 550 to 650 highly shared, low-generation-probability nucleotide sequences to deal with suspected cross-contamination and a sequencing artifact. A later analysis calculated a clonal expansion index for each public chain from normalized within-repertoire ranks of inferred template counts. In a later analysis, generation probabilities were computed with a VDJ recombination model fitted to out-of-frame rearrangements, and the resulting probabilities were checked against IGoR. In a later analysis, TCR-TCR, TCR-HLA and TCR-CMV co-occurrence was scored with hypergeometric tests, and a repertoire-size bias correction was applied to TCR pairs. False discovery rates were estimated in a later analysis by permuting HLA or CMV assignments 20 times. In a later analysis, co-occurring TCRs were grouped using DBSCAN, and TCRdist sequence similarity was added for clustering within HLA-allele-positive subsets. For co-occurrence clustering, repertoires with fewer than 30,000 or more than 120,000 public chains were excluded, along with 4 to 6 repertoires with anomalous nucleotide sharing. TCRdb mirrors the immuneACCESS table, restricted to in-frame sequences. Some clones are absent from its copies; in checked studies, under half trace to an unresolved V gene, and the reason for the others is unknown. The V and J calls and clone size are taken from that table; D and trimming were inferred from the DNA. This sample holds roughly 100,000 clones; around 66% were observed only once. Jointly, the top ten make up 2.5% to 4% of the sample.

The cohort consisted of fewer than 700 healthy bone marrow donors. At the time of sampling, every cohort member was nominally healthy, though immune exposures that went unrecorded were likely present. The donor tested CMV seronegative and was one of the 352 seronegative cohort members. Each donor provided a peripheral blood sample, and peripheral blood mononuclear cells were used for TCR beta sequencing. The Qiagen DNeasy Blood Extraction Kit was used to extract genomic DNA from the blood cell samples. This sequence uses TRBV19 and TRBJ1-1, and TRBD1 may be the D gene, going by 6 matching bases. This clonotype was obtained from a woman aged 45-65 years in good health and CMV-seronegative. The specimen sequenced was PBMCs. The CDR3 corresponds to CASRNLDSRAFF. In nucleotides, the sequence is TGTGCCAGTAGGAACCTGGACAGTCGAGCTTTCTTT.